A selection of T cell receptor beta chains follows, all from one sample in a study of OX40 agonist ivuxolimab in advanced cancers. Repertoires were generated with immunoSEQ multiplex PCR, while TCRdb's copy carries only in-frame clones and drops some. This sample has about 49,000 clones, with more than 85% found just once. The sequencing here drew on CD4+ or CD8+ T cells sorted from blood, taken in a trial of the OX40 agonist ivuxolimab. These receptors were obtained from an adult with an advanced solid tumor such as melanoma, head and neck, liver or kidney cancer. The CDR3 runs from the conserved cysteine through the conserved F or W. D genes are given only for firm matches. Expanded clones are given a class, and other clones once, few, many or no size at all.

V	size	J	D	CDR3	DNA
TRBV19	NA	TRBJ2-7	TRBD1	CASSIARGQGSYYEQYF	TGTGCCAGTAGTATAGCCCGGGGACAGGGGTCTTACTACGAGCAGTACTTC
TRBV5-1	NA	TRBJ2-7	NA	CASSSTAGLGVYEQYF	TGCGCCAGCAGCTCCACCGCCGGGCTTGGGGTCTACGAGCAGTACTTC
TRBV19	NA	TRBJ1-2	NA	CASGSSGADYGYTF	TGTGCCAGTGGGTCTTCCGGGGCGGACTATGGCTACACCTTC
TRBV6-5	NA	TRBJ2-7	TRBD1	CASRGTGNEQYF	TGTGCCAGCAGAGGGACAGGGAACGAGCAGTACTTC
TRBV4-1	once	TRBJ1-6	NA	CASSQGPYNSPLHF	TGCGCCAGCAGCCAGGGGCCCTATAATTCACCCCTCCACTTT
TRBV19	NA	TRBJ2-1	TRBD2	CASSTGLAHGNEQFF	TGTGCCAGTAGTACGGGACTAGCCCATGGCAATGAGCAGTTCTTC
TRBV5-1	NA	TRBJ2-5	NA	CASSPSARGQETQYF	TGCGCCAGCAGCCCTAGCGCCAGGGGCCAAGAGACCCAGTACTTC
TRBV6-1	NA	TRBJ2-2	NA	CASSDRVTGELFF	TGTGCCAGCAGTGACAGGGTTACCGGGGAGCTGTTTTTT
TRBV6-5	NA	TRBJ1-2	NA	CASRRGGDYGYTF	TGTGCCAGCAGGCGGGGGGGAGACTATGGCTACACCTTC
TRBV7-2	once	TRBJ1-1	TRBD1	CASTGQGLNTEAFF	TGTGCCAGCACCGGACAGGGCCTCAACACTGAAGCTTTCTTT
TRBV28	NA	TRBJ1-2	TRBD1	CASLDRDASHYGYTF	TGTGCCAGTCTGGACAGGGACGCAAGCCACTATGGCTACACCTTC
TRBV2	NA	TRBJ2-3	NA	CARQTSTDTQYF	TGTGCCAGACAGACTAGCACAGATACGCAGTATTTT
TRBV6-1	NA	TRBJ1-2	NA	CASSEVVRGYGYTF	TGTGCCAGCAGTGAAGTTGTCAGAGGCTATGGCTACACCTTC
TRBV19	NA	TRBJ1-4	NA	CASRVGDATNEKLFF	TGTGCCTCCAGAGTAGGGGACGCAACTAATGAAAAACTGTTTTTT
TRBV28	NA	TRBJ2-7	TRBD1	CASSIGQVSEQYF	TGTGCCAGCAGTATTGGACAGGTTAGCGAGCAGTACTTC
TRBV11-1	many	TRBJ2-5	NA	CASSLEGTKRGETQYF	TGTGCCAGCAGCTTAGAAGGGACCAAGAGAGGGGAGACCCAGTACTTC
TRBV19	NA	TRBJ1-4	NA	CASSGRVGEKLFF	TGTGCCAGTAGCGGCAGGGTGGGGGAAAAACTGTTTTTT
TRBV28	NA	TRBJ1-4	NA	CASSSAGATNEKLFF	TGTGCCAGCAGTTCCGCAGGGGCGACTAATGAAAAACTGTTTTTT
TRBV9	NA	TRBJ2-7	NA	CASSVESPFWVYEQYF	TGTGCCAGCAGCGTGGAAAGTCCCTTCTGGGTCTACGAGCAGTACTTC
TRBV25-1	NA	TRBJ1-1	TRBD1	CASSRQGTDMNTEAFF	TGTGCCAGCAGCAGACAGGGAACCGACATGAACACTGAAGCTTTCTTT
TRBV11-3	NA	TRBJ2-3	TRBD2	CASSQDRRRRGGHITDTQYF	TGTGCCAGCAGCCAAGATCGTAGAAGGCGGGGGGGCCATATCACAGATACGCAGTATTTT
TRBV18	NA	TRBJ2-6	NA	CASSQGSGANVLTF	TGTGCCAGCTCACAAGGGTCTGGGGCCAACGTCCTGACTTTC
TRBV9	once	TRBJ2-3	NA	CASSVTNPDTQYF	TGTGCCAGCAGCGTGACCAACCCAGATACGCAGTATTTT
TRBV6-1	NA	TRBJ2-7	NA	CASSDFTGPYEQYF	TGTGCCAGCAGTGACTTCACAGGACCCTACGAGCAGTACTTC
TRBV6-1	NA	TRBJ1-5	NA	CASSGPGRSRFNQPQHF	TGTGCCAGCAGTGGCCCAGGCAGGAGCAGGTTCAATCAGCCCCAGCATTTT